The 2 T cell receptor beta chains in this list originate from one sample, sequenced in a study of cytomegalovirus exposure and HLA in healthy donors. Primers: 60 Vbeta forward and 13 Jbeta reverse. TCRdb keeps only in-frame clones here, not all; method: immunoSEQ multiplex PCR. Of 90,000 to 120,000 clones in the sample, roughly 80% were seen once. Sequenced input: PBMCs. The receptors originated from a man in his thirties or forties in good health and CMV-seronegative.

This chain joins TRBV30 and TRBJ1-2; D is unresolved. This CDR3 has 13 residues. V dropped 5 bases and J dropped 5 bases, with 15 bases sitting between them. From germline, CDR1 is GTSNPN and CDR2 SVGIG (reference sequence). CDR3 nucleotides: TGTGCCTGGGACCGGGTCAGAGAGTATGGCTACACCTTC. This translates into CAWDRVREYGYTF. Using reference TRBV30 and TRBJ1-2 for the parts outside the CDR3, the full variable domain is SQTIHQWPATLVQPVGSPLSLECTVEGTSNPNLYWYRQAAGRGLQLLFYSVGIGQISSEVPQNLSASRPQDRQFILSSKKLLLSDSGFYLCAWDRVREYGYTFGSGTRLTVV.

The count of this clone is one. The rearrangement uses TRBV7-8 and TRBJ2-7, with 7 bases that match TRBD1. Germline CDR1 reads SGHVS; CDR2 reads FQNEAQ. The CDR3 is 15 residues long. V was pared by 1 base and J by 6 bases, with 9 bases of the junction left unmatched. The CDR3 region is CASSLVGTALSEQYF. Here the CDR3 DNA reads TGTGCCAGCAGCTTAGTTGGGACAGCTCTAAGCGAGCAGTACTTC. Variable domain in full (rest from reference TRBV7-8 and TRBJ2-7): GAGVSQSPRYKVAKRGQDVALRCDPISGHVSLFWYQQALGQGPEFLTYFQNEAQLDKSGLPSDRFFAERPEGSVSTLKIQRTQQEDSAVYLCASSLVGTALSEQYFGPGTRLTVT.